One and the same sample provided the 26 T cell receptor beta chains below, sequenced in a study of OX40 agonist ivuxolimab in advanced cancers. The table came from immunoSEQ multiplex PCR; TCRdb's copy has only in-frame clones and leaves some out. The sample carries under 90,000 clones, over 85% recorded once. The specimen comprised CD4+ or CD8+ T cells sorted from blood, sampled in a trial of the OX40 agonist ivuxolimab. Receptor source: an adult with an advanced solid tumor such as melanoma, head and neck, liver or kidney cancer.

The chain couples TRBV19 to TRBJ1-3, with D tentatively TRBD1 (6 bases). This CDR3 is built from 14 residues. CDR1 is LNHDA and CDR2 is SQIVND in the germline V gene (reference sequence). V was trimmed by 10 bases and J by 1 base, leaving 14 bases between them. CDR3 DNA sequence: TGTGCCACCAAGGACAGTCATTCTGGAAACACCATATATTTT. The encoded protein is CATKDSHSGNTIYF.

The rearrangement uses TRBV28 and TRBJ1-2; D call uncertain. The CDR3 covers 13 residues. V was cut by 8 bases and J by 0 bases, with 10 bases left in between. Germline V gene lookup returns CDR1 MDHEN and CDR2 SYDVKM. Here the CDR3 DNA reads TGTGCCAGCCTGACGGCGACTAACTATGGCTACACCTTC. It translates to CASLTATNYGYTF.

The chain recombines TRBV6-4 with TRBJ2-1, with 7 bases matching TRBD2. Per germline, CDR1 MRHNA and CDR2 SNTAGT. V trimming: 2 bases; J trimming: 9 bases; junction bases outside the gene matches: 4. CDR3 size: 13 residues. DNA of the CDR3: TGTGCCAGCAGTGACGACCGCGGGGGTGAGCAGTTCTTC. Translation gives CASSDDRGGEQFF.

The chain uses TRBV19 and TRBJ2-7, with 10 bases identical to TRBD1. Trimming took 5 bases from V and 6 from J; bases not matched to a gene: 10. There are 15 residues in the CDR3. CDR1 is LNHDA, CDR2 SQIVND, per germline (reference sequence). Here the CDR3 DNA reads TGTGCCAGTAGTCGAGGGGGGACAGGGGAGGCCGAGCAGTACTTC. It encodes CASSRGGTGEAEQYF.

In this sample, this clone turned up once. The CDR3 reads CASSYDREREKLFF. Here the CDR3 DNA reads TGTGCCAGCAGCTACGACAGGGAAAGGGAAAAACTGTTTTTT. This chain connects TRBV7-9 to TRBJ1-4; the match to TRBD1 covers 7 bases. The germline gives CDR1 SEHNR, CDR2 FQNEAQ (reference sequence). The CDR3 extends over 14 amino acids. Trimming took 4 bases from V and 8 from J; bases not matched to a gene: 7.

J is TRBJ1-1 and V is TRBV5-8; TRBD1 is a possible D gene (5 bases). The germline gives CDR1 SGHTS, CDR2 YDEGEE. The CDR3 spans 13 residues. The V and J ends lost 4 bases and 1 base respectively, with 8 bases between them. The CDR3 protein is CASSLGTNTEAFF. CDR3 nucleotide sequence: TGTGCCAGCAGCCTAGGGACGAACACTGAAGCTTTCTTT.

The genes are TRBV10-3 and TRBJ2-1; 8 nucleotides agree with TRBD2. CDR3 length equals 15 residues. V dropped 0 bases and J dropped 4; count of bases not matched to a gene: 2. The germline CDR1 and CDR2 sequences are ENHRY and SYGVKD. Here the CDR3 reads CAISESAGGYNEQFF. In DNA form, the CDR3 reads TGTGCCATCAGTGAGTCGGCGGGGGGTTACAATGAGCAGTTCTTC.

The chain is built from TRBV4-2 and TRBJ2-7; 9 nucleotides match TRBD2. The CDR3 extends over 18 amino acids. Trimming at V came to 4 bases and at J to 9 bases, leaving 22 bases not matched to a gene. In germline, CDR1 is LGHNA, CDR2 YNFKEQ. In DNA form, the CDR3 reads TGTGCCAGCAGCCCTGGATACTTAGCGGGAGATGGGGCAAAGGGGCAGTACTTC. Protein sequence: CASSPGYLAGDGAKGQYF.

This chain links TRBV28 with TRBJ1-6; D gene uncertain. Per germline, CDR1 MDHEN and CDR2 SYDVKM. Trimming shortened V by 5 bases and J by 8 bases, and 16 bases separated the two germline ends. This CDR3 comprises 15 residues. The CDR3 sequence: CASSLPSRLDSPLHF. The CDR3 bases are TGTGCCAGCAGTCTCCCCTCCAGGCTGGATTCACCCCTCCACTTT.

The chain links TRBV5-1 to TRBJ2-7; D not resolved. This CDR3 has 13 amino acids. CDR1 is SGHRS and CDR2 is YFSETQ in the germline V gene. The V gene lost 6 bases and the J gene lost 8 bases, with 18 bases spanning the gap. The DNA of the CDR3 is TGCGCCAGCAATGAAGGAGTTGATCAAAAGCAGTACTTC. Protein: CASNEGVDQKQYF.

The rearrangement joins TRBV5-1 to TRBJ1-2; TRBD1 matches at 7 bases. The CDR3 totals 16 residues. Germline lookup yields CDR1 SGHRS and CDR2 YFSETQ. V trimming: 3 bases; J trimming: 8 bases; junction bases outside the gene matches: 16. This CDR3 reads CASSWGLRQGTEGYTF. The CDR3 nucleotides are TGCGCCAGCAGCTGGGGGCTCAGACAGGGTACGGAGGGCTACACCTTC.

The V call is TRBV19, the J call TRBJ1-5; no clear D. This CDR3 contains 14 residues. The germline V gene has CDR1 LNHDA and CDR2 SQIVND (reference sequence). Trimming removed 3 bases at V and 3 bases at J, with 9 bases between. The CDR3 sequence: CASSIGKTNQPQHF. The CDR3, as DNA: TGTGCCAGTAGTATCGGTAAGACCAATCAGCCCCAGCATTTT.

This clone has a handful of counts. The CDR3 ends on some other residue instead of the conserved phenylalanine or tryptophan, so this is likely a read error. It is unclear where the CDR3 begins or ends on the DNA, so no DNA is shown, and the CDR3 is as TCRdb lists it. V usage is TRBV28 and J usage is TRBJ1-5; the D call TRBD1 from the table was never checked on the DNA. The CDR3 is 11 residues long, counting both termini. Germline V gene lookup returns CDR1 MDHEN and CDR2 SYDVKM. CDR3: CASSTSRDILL.

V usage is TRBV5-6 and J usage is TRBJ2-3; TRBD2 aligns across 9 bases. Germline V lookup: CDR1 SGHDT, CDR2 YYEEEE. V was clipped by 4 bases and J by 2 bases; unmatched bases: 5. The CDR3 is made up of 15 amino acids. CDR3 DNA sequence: TGTGCCAGCAGCGGCGGGGGGGGCCTCACAGATACGCAGTATTTT. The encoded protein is CASSGGGGLTDTQYF.

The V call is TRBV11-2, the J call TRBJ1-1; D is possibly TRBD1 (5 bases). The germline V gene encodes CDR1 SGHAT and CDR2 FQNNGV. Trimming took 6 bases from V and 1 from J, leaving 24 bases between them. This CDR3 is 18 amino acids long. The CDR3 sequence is CASRVGFRAVGTNTEAFF. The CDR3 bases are TGTGCCAGCAGGGTAGGGTTCAGGGCCGTGGGGACGAACACTGAAGCTTTCTTT.

The CDR3 coding sequence is TGTGCCAGCAGCACCCCAGGGGGAAGTCAGCCCCAGCATTTT. Protein sequence: CASSTPGGSQPQHF. The V gene is TRBV7-2, the J gene TRBJ1-5; 7 nucleotides agree with TRBD1. In germline, CDR1 is SGHTA, CDR2 FQGNSA. The CDR3 is made up of 14 amino acids. Trimming at V came to 5 bases and at J to 6 bases, leaving 7 bases not matched to a gene.

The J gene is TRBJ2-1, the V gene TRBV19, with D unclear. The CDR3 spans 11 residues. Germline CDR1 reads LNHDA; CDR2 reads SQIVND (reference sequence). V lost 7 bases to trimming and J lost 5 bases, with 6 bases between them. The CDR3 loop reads CASIRNNEQFF. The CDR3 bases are TGTGCCAGTATCCGAAACAATGAGCAGTTCTTC.

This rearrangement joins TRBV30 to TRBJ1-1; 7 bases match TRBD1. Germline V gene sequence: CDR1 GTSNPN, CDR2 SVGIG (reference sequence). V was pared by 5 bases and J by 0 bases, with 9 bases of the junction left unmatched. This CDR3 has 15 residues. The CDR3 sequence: CAWGQADGMNTEAFF. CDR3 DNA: TGTGCCTGGGGACAGGCCGATGGTATGAACACTGAAGCTTTCTTT.

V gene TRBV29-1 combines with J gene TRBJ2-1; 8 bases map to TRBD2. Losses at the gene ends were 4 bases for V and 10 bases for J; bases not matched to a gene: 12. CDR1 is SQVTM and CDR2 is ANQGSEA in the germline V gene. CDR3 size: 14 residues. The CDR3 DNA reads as TGCAGCGTTGTAGCGGGGTGGACGAGCGGGGAGCAGTTCTTC. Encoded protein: CSVVAGWTSGEQFF.

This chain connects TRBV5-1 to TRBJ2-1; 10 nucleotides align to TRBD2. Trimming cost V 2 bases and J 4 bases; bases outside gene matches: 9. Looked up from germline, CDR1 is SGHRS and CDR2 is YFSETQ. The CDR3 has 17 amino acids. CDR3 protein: CASSLPTAGGPYNEQFF. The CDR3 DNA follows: TGCGCCAGCAGCTTACCCACAGCGGGAGGGCCTTACAATGAGCAGTTCTTC.

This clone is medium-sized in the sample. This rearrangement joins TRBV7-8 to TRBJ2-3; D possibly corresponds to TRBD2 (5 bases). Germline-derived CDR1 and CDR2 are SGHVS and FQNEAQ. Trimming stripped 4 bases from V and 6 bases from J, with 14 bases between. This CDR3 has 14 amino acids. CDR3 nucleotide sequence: TGTGCCAGCAGCTCGCGGTTAGCGTGGGATACGCAGTATTTT. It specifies CASSSRLAWDTQYF. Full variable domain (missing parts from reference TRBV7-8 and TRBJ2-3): GAGVSQSPRYKVAKRGQDVALRCDPISGHVSLFWYQQALGQGPEFLTYFQNEAQLDKSGLPSDRFFAERPEGSVSTLKIQRTQQEDSAVYLCASSSRLAWDTQYFGPGTRLTVL.

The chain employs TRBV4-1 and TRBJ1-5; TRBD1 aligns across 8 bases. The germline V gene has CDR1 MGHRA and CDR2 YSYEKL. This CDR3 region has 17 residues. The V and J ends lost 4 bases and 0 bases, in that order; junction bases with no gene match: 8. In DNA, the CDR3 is TGCGCCAGCAGCCCACGGGACAGGAGGATTAGCAATCAGCCCCAGCATTTT. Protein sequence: CASSPRDRRISNQPQHF.

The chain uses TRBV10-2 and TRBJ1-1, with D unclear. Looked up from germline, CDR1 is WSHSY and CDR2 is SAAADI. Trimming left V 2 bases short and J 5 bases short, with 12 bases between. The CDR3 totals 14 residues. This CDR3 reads CASSEVGGRTEAFF. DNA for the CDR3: TGCGCCAGCAGTGAGGTCGGAGGGCGAACTGAAGCTTTCTTT.

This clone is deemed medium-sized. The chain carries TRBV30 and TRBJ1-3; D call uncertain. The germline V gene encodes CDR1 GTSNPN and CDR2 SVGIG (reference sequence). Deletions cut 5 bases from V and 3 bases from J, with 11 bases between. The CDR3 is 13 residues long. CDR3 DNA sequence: TGTGCCTGGTCGGTAGGTCTTGGAAACACCATATATTTT. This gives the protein CAWSVGLGNTIYF.

The CDR3 reads CASSSRGTARDTQYF. In DNA form, the CDR3 reads TGTGCCAGCAGCTCCCGCGGGACAGCGAGAGATACGCAGTATTTT. V is TRBV5-5 and J is TRBJ2-3, with a weak D call TRBD1 (7 bases). The CDR3 contains 15 residues. Per the germline V gene, CDR1 is SGHKS and CDR2 is YYEKEE (reference sequence). Trimming removed 3 bases from V and 5 bases from J, with 16 bases in between.

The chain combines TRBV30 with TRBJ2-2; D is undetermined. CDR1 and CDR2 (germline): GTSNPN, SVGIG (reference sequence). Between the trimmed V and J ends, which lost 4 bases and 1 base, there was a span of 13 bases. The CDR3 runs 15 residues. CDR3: CAWTRTKQNTGELFF. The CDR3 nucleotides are TGTGCCTGGACCCGGACGAAGCAGAACACCGGGGAGCTGTTTTTT.